This TCR beta chain was recovered during a study of shared clonotypes between healthy human individuals. The method was immunoSEQ multiplex PCR; TCRdb's version includes in-frame clones alone and lacks a portion of them. In the table there are approximately 2.5 million clones, around 94% of which are singletons. Researchers partitioned CD4+ cells into CD45RA+ naive and CD45RA-negative memory subsets. As for this clone: Its antigen is not identified.

Study-level findings and limits: A few donors shared approximately 5% of their naive CD4 clonotypes. Researchers sampled only blood; tissue repertoires likely differ.

The sequence came from a man aged 18-30 years in good health. The sequenced sample consisted of naive CD4+ T cells sorted from blood. Described subset: CD45RA+ positively selected.

The CDR3 DNA is TGTGCCAGCACCAAAGACAGGGGTGGCTACACCTTC. Protein: CASTKDRGGYTF. This chain connects TRBV9 to TRBJ1-2; 8 bases are shared with TRBD1. Germline V gene lookup returns CDR1 SGDLS and CDR2 YYNGEE. Trimming took 6 bases from V and 7 from J; bases not matched to a gene: 5. The CDR3 is made up of 12 amino acids. The entire variable domain, with the rest obtained from reference TRBV9 and TRBJ1-2, is as follows: DSGVTQTPKHLITATGQRVTLRCSPRSGDLSVYWYQQSLDQGLQFLIQYYNGEERAKGNILERFSAQQFPDLHSELNLSSLELGDSALYFCASTKDRGGYTFGSGTRLTVV.